This T cell receptor (beta chain) derives from a study of Ad26.COV2.S vaccination and SARS-CoV-2 variants (dated by TCRdb to about 2021). A note on the overall study: Donors in the vaccine arm were drawn from COV1001, a multicentre, randomized, double-blind, placebo-controlled phase I-IIa trial testing Ad26.COV2.S in healthy adults. Ad26.COV2.S was given intramuscularly at 5x10^10 or 1x10^11 viral particles, as a single shot or as two shots 56 days apart. Sequencing of the TCRbeta repertoire served to evaluate the specificity and breadth of SARS-CoV-2-reactive T cell receptors following Ad26.COV2.S vaccination. The TCR-sequenced set comprised about 32 samples: around 20 Ad26.COV2.S vaccine recipients, 5 placebo recipients and 8 SARS-CoV-2 convalescent individuals. Trial participants were randomized into five groups of five, in which low-dose or high-dose Ad26.COV2.S was given once or twice, or placebo was given on both occasions. Throughout the experiments and outcome assessment, investigators stayed blinded to trial group allocation.

The paper's findings and limits, for the study overall: Spike-specific TCR breadth was higher in Ad26.COV2.S recipients than in placebo recipients (P = 0.0014). The authors noted that the TCR breadth and depth analyses may have underestimated total T cell responses. Non-spike TCR breadth was comparable between vaccine and placebo recipients, consistent with the vaccine containing only spike. After vaccination, spike-specific CD8+ and CD4+ T cell responses were reported to show substantial breadth. The study was not powered for comparison of responses between vaccine doses or regimens.

The immunoSEQ Assay was used to sequence TCRbeta CDR3 regions. After extraction, genomic DNA underwent amplification by bias-controlled multiplex PCR, followed by high-throughput sequencing. The study's own analysis went as follows. To quantify the absolute abundance of every unique TCRbeta CDR3 region, sequences were collapsed and filtered. T cell fraction was estimated by normalizing TCRbeta template counts to usable DNA, with usable DNA measured through amplification of reference genes found in all nucleated cells. Repertoire TCRs were annotated as SARS-CoV-2-specific by exact matching of V gene, CDR3 amino acid sequence and J gene to a known reactive TCR set. The reference SARS-CoV-2 TCR set was derived from MIRA and filtered for enrichment in COVID-19-positive ImmuneCODE repertoires, a step that removed public or cross-reactive TCRs. Based on the MIRA antigens, annotated TCRs were further analysed at the level of specific ORF or position within ORF. Depth was the summed frequency of annotated unique rearrangements, while breadth was defined as annotated unique rearrangements over total unique productive rearrangements. Two-sided Wilcoxon rank-sum tests were used to compare TCR breadth between groups. This is the immuneACCESS table as TCRdb keeps it, with only in-frame sequences that have V and J called. A part of the clones is gone; compared with another copy, unresolved V genes explain less than half, and the rest is unexplained. Clone size and the V and J calls come from that table; the DNA yielded D and trimming. This sample lists about 430,000 clones; 75% to 95% were detected once. Together, the top ten hold 10% to 15% of the sample.

The treatment or condition label for this specimen denotes: 19 received Ad26.COV2.S at low or high dose, single or two shots; several received placebo; per-sample allocation not given. Repertoires of vaccine and placebo recipients were sequenced from samples collected on day 63 after the first injection. In Cohort 1b, around 25 adults aged 18-55 years were enrolled at a single site in Boston, USA, between 29 July and 7 August 2020. Ad26.COV2.S consisted of a replication-incompetent adenovirus type 26 vector by which a prefusion-stabilized SARS-CoV-2 spike protein from the original Wuhan strain was expressed. Remarks on this clone: Its antigen is currently not known. Base qualities were left out, and no much larger clone turns up one base away.

The junction shows trimming of 8 bases on V and 2 bases on J, plus 18 bases between the germline ends. From its cysteine to its phenylalanine, the CDR3 spans 15 amino acids. The retained sequence is limited to the CDR3, 45 bases, with the frame set at the first base. The CDR1 and CDR2 encoded by the germline V gene (reference sequence) are SGHNT and YYREEE. Sample: peripheral blood, taken in a trial of Ad26.COV2.S vaccine versus placebo. The rearranged chain carries TRBV5-4 and TRBJ2-3; a tentative D call is TRBD2 (6 bases match). The TCR comes from a person aged 18-60 years who received the Ad26.COV2.S COVID-19 vaccine or a placebo. The CDR3 protein sequence reads: CASTLATSITDTQYF. The DNA sequence is as follows: TGTGCCAGTACGCTAGCGACGTCCATCACAGATACGCAGTATTTT.